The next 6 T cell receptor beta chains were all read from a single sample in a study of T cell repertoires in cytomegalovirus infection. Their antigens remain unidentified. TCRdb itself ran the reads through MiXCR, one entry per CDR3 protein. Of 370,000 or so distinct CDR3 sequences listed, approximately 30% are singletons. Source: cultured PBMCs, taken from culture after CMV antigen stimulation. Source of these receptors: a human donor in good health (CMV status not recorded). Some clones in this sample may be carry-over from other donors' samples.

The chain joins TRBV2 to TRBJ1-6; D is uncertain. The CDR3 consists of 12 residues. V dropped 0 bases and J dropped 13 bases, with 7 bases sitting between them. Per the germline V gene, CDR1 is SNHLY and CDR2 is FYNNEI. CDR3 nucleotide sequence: TGTGCCAGCAGTGAAGCGAGAAACCCCCTCCACTTT. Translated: CASSEARNPLHF.

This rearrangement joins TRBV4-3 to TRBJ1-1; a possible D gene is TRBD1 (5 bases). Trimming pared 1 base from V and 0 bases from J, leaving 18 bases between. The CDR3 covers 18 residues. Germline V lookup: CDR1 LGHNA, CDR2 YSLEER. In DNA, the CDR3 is TGCGCCAGCAGCCAAGGACTAACAGGTGGGGTTTTGAACACTGAAGCTTTCTTT. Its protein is CASSQGLTGGVLNTEAFF.

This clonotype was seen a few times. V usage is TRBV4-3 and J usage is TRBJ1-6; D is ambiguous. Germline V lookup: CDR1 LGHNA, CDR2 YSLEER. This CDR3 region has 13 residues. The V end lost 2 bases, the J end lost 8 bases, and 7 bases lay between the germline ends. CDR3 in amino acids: CASSQLRDSPLHF. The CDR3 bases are TGCGCCAGCAGCCAACTCCGGGATTCACCCCTCCACTTT.

CDR3: CASIEAMNTEAFF. CDR3 DNA: TGTGCCAGCATTGAGGCGATGAACACTGAAGCTTTCTTT. This rearrangement joins TRBV28 to TRBJ1-1; D is ambiguous. The CDR3 spans 13 residues. V dropped 7 bases and J dropped 0 bases, with 9 bases sitting between them. CDR1 and CDR2 (germline): MDHEN, SYDVKM.

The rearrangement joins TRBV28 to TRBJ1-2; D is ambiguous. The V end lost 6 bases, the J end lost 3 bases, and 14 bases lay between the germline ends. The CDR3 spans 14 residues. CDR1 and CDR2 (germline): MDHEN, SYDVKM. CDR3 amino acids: CASRGLGSHYGYTF. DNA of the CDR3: TGTGCCAGCAGGGGCCTGGGCAGTCACTATGGCTACACCTTC.

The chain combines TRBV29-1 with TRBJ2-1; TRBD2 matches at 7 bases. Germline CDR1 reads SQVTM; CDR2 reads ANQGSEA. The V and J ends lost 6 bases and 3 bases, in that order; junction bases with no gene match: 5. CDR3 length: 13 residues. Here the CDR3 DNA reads TGCAGCGTGTGGGGGGGGATCTACAATGAGCAGTTCTTC. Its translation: CSVWGGIYNEQFF.